These 3 T cell receptor beta chains share one sample of origin, sequenced in a study of graft-versus-host responses after intestinal transplantation. Their antigen targets remain unknown. The data were produced by immunoSEQ multiplex PCR, yet TCRdb's version contains in-frame clones alone and is incomplete. There are tens of thousands of clones in the sample; about nine tenths occur only once, and approximately 2.7% lies in the top ten. This sample comprised unstimulated CD4+ T cells sorted from spleen or lymph node cells, obtained before transplant. The receptors derive from a human donor who was the organ donor for an intestinal transplant.

V is TRBV5-4 and J is TRBJ2-7; D gene ambiguous. Trimming cost V 4 bases and J 3 bases, with 17 bases left between them. From germline, CDR1 is SGHNT and CDR2 YYREEE (reference sequence). The CDR3 consists of 15 residues. CDR3 coding DNA: TGTGCCAGCAGCCCGTTTAATGACGGCCTCTACGAGCAGTACTTC. It codes for CASSPFNDGLYEQYF. Full variable domain (missing parts from reference TRBV5-4 and TRBJ2-7): ETGVTQSPTHLIKTRGQQVTLRCSSQSGHNTVSWYQQALGQGPQFIFQYYREEENGRGNFPPRFSGLQFPNYSSELNVNALELDDSALYLCASSPFNDGLYEQYFGPGTRLTVT.

CDR3 DNA: TGTGCCAGCAGTTTTGAGAGACTAGCAAATGAGCAGTTCTTC. This encodes CASSFERLANEQFF. The gene calls are TRBV28 and TRBJ2-1, with 7 bases matching TRBD2. Trimming took 3 bases from V and 7 from J; bases not matched to a gene: 6. The CDR3 has 14 residues. Per the germline V gene, CDR1 is MDHEN and CDR2 is SYDVKM.

The rearrangement uses TRBV12-1 and TRBJ2-5; the table assigns TRBD2, which was not confirmed against the DNA. TRBV12-1 counts as a pseudogene. This CDR3 is 17 amino acids long. The CDR3 bases are TGTGCCAGCAGTCACCCCCGACTAGCGGGAGGGCCAGAGACCCAGTACTTC. As protein: CASSHPRLAGGPETQYF.